This TCR beta chain was identified during a study of T cell repertoires in ileal Crohn's disease. The data were produced by immunoSEQ multiplex PCR, yet TCRdb's version contains in-frame clones alone and is incomplete. The sample shows 1,500 to 2,000 clones, 65% to 90% of them seen only once. Trimming cost V 1 base and J 5 bases; bases outside gene matches: 9. In germline, CDR1 is MNHNS, CDR2 SASEGT. The CDR3 is 17 amino acids. In its sample, this clone was seen once. Specified time point: inflamed ileum from the surgical specimen. This clonotype was obtained from an adult with Crohn's disease. The J gene is TRBJ2-3, the V gene TRBV6-1, with 10 bases identical to TRBD1. The sequenced sample consisted of ileal tissue. The CDR3 DNA follows: TGTGCCAGCAGTGAAGTCTGGACAGGGGGTTCGAGAGATACGCAGTATTTT. Its protein is CASSEVWTGGSRDTQYF.